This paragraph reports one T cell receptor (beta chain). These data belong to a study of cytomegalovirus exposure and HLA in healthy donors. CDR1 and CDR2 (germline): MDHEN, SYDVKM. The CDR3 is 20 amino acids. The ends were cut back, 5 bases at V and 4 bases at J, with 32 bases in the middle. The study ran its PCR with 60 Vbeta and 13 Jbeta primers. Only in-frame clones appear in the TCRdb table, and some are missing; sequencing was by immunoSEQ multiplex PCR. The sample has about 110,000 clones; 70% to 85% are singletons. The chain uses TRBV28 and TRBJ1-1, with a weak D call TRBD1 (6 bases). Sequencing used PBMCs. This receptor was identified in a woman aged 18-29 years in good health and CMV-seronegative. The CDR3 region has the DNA TGTGCCAGCAGTCCACCGGGGGGGGCGAGTAGGCTCGATCAGAGCACTGAAGCTTTCTTT. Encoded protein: CASSPPGGASRLDQSTEAFF.